This T cell receptor beta chain stems from a study of Graves' ophthalmopathy and Graves' hyperthyroidism. Study in general: Investigators collected peripheral blood at initial diagnosis, before any treatment was given.

Between the trimmed V and J ends, which lost 0 bases and 8 bases, there was a span of 12 bases. CDR1 and CDR2 (germline): SGDLS, YYNGEE. The CDR3 length is 15 residues. About this clonotype itself: Antigen: not known.

Hyperthyroidism was classified as stable if no ophthalmopathy occurred within 18 months of follow-up. Amplification from RNA transcripts yielded the TCR beta CDR3 regions. The first round was an RT-PCR with HTBI primers, and the second round was a multiplex PCR. TCRdb re-called the multiplex PCR reads through MiXCR, storing one row per CDR3 protein. Altogether 680,000 or so distinct CDR3 sequences are present, about 24% being singletons, with the ten largest covering approximately 7%. Study conclusions and caveats: Most expanded clonotypes from thyroid (those above 0.001 frequency) were also found in blood.

Sequenced sample: peripheral blood. This chain links TRBV9 with TRBJ1-6; possible D gene TRBD1, 5 bases. This sequence originates from a woman aged 18-29 years with stable Graves' hyperthyroidism. Some clones in this sample may be carry-over from other donors' samples. CDR3 protein: CASSVGGTRDSPLHF. CDR3 bases: TGTGCCAGCAGCGTAGGTGGGACGAGGGATTCACCCCTCCACTTT.